The 19 T cell receptor beta chains listed next were all sequenced from one sample in a study of Ad26.COV2.S vaccination and SARS-CoV-2 variants. The data were produced by immunoSEQ multiplex PCR, yet TCRdb's version contains in-frame clones alone and is incomplete. The repertoire holds 300,000 to 400,000 clones, approximately 84% seen once, with 3% to 4% in the top ten. As to treatment: 15 to 20 received Ad26.COV2.S at low or high dose, single or two shots; about 5 received placebo; per-sample allocation not given. Samples came from day 63 after the first vaccine or placebo injection. Material: peripheral blood, obtained in a trial of Ad26.COV2.S vaccine versus placebo. The origin of the receptors is a person aged 18-60 years who received the Ad26.COV2.S COVID-19 vaccine or a placebo.

V and J are TRBV4-1 and TRBJ2-7, with 8 bases fitting TRBD2. The CDR3 is 15 residues long. Unmatched junction bases numbered 5, after V lost 0 bases and J lost 4 bases. The germline gives CDR1 MGHRA, CDR2 YSYEKL. CDR3 amino acids: CASSQDGTRKYEQYF. For the CDR3, the DNA is TGCGCCAGCAGCCAAGACGGGACTAGGAAGTACGAGCAGTACTTC.

V and J are TRBV19 and TRBJ2-4, with TRBD2 identical over 16 bases. The V and J ends lost 5 bases and 5 bases, in that order; junction bases with no gene match: 12. The CDR3 runs 19 residues. From germline, CDR1 is LNHDA and CDR2 SQIVND (reference sequence). The CDR3 loop reads CASSQGLAGGLGLENIQYF. The DNA for the CDR3 is TGTGCCAGTAGTCAGGGACTAGCGGGAGGGCTCGGGCTTGAAAACATTCAGTACTTC.

The chain recombines TRBV7-7 with TRBJ2-3, with 14 bases identical to TRBD2. CDR3 size: 15 residues. The V and J ends lost 4 bases and 5 bases, in that order; junction bases with no gene match: 2. Germline CDR1 is SSHAT and CDR2 is FNYEAQ (reference sequence). The CDR3: CASSSGTSGRDTQYF. CDR3 coding DNA: TGTGCCAGCAGCTCGGGGACTAGCGGGAGAGATACGCAGTATTTT.

This CDR3 is CASSQQLVNTEAFF. The CDR3 DNA is TGCGCCAGCAGCCAACAATTAGTCAACACTGAAGCTTTCTTT. The J gene is TRBJ1-1, the V gene TRBV4-3; D ambiguous. The CDR3 totals 14 residues. The germline V and J ends were trimmed by 2 bases and 2 bases, with 9 bases remaining between them. Germline V gives CDR1 LGHNA, CDR2 YSLEER.

Here the CDR3 reads CASSYSSSGYYEQYF. DNA of the CDR3: TGTGCCAGCAGTTACTCATCTAGCGGCTACTACGAGCAGTACTTC. The chain carries TRBV6-5 and TRBJ2-7, with 7 bases lining up with TRBD2. This CDR3 is built from 15 residues. J was trimmed by 3 bases and V by 0 bases; bases with no gene match: 5. The germline CDR1 and CDR2 sequences are MNHEY and SVGAGI.

The chain has TRBV11-3 and TRBJ2-1, with 7 positions matching TRBD2. This CDR3 region has 13 residues. J gave up 8 bases and V 6 bases, and 7 bases lay outside the gene matches. In germline, CDR1 is SGHNT, CDR2 YENEEA. CDR3 DNA: TGTGCCAGCAGGGTAGCGGGTACGGATGAGCAGTTCTTC. It yields the protein CASRVAGTDEQFF.

The gene calls are TRBV4-1 and TRBJ2-1; D remains ambiguous. The CDR3 consists of 13 residues. From germline, CDR1 is MGHRA and CDR2 YSYEKL. Trimming removed 2 bases at V and 4 bases at J, with 6 bases between. This CDR3 reads CASSQIGYNEQFF. The CDR3 DNA reads as TGCGCCAGCAGCCAAATTGGTTACAATGAGCAGTTCTTC.

This clone was seen repeatedly, ten times or more. The chain combines TRBV4-3 with TRBJ2-2; 8 bases align to TRBD2. V trimming: 2 bases; J trimming: 2 bases; junction bases outside the gene matches: 7. Germline V gives CDR1 LGHNA, CDR2 YSLEER. The CDR3 loop spans 17 amino acids. Here the CDR3 DNA reads TGCGCCAGCAGCCAACTCTTTAGCGGGGCTAACACCGGGGAGCTGTTTTTT. Its translation: CASSQLFSGANTGELFF.

The chain is built from TRBV5-6 and TRBJ1-1; the match to TRBD1 covers 8 bases. J lost 3 bases, V lost 4 bases, and 8 bases had no gene match. CDR1 and CDR2 from the germline V gene are SGHDT and YYEEEE. This CDR3 spans 15 amino acids. The CDR3 DNA reads TGTGCCAGCAGCCCCACAGGGGGTATGTACACTGAAGCTTTCTTT. Its translation is CASSPTGGMYTEAFF.

This rearrangement joins TRBV15 to TRBJ2-7; D might be TRBD2 (6 bases). CDR3 size: 15 residues. Trimming removed 5 bases from V and 3 bases from J, with 17 bases in between. Germline CDR1 is LNHNV and CDR2 is YYDKDF (reference sequence). The CDR3 is CATSGVLEGLYEQYF. The CDR3 DNA sequence: TGTGCCACCAGCGGTGTGTTGGAGGGACTCTACGAGCAGTACTTC.

This clone was detected many times. The chain employs TRBV30 and TRBJ2-2, with 10 bases identical to TRBD2. The CDR3 covers 17 residues. Per the germline V gene, CDR1 is GTSNPN and CDR2 is SVGIG (reference sequence). The V and J ends lost 8 bases and 6 bases, in that order; junction bases with no gene match: 18. CDR3 sequence reads: CALPRLAGEVGAGELFF. CDR3 DNA sequence: TGTGCCCTCCCACGGCTAGCGGGGGAGGTGGGGGCCGGGGAGCTGTTTTTT.

The CDR3 sequence is CASSGGVNYGYTF. The CDR3 DNA follows: TGTGCCAGCAGCGGGGGGGTGAACTATGGCTACACCTTC. The gene calls are TRBV5-8 and TRBJ1-2; maybe TRBD1 (5 bases). The CDR3 is made up of 13 amino acids. Germline V CDR1 and CDR2: SGHTS, YDEGEE. V dropped 4 bases and J dropped 2 bases, with 9 bases sitting between them.

The rearrangement joins TRBV11-2 to TRBJ2-3, with D perhaps TRBD1 (5 bases). V gave up 0 bases and J gave up 0 bases, with 7 bases separating them. The germline V gene encodes CDR1 SGHAT and CDR2 FQNNGV. The CDR3 is 15 residues long. The CDR3 loop reads CASSLETVSTDTQYF. The CDR3 coding sequence is TGTGCCAGCAGCTTAGAGACAGTGAGCACAGATACGCAGTATTTT.

The chain links TRBV27 to TRBJ2-6; TRBD1 matches at 8 bases. This CDR3 contains 19 residues. Per the germline V gene, CDR1 is MNHEY and CDR2 is SMNVEV (reference sequence). J lost 1 base, V lost 3 bases, and 11 bases had no gene match. The CDR3 protein is CASSLGTGTGASGANVLTF. CDR3 nucleotides: TGTGCCAGCAGTTTGGGGACCGGGACAGGCGCATCTGGGGCCAACGTCCTGACTTTC.

The chain has TRBV4-3 and TRBJ2-1; unclear D gene. CDR3 length: 18 residues. The V and J ends lost 4 bases and 2 bases respectively, with 21 bases between them. Germline V lookup: CDR1 LGHNA, CDR2 YSLEER. DNA of the CDR3: TGCGCCAGCAGCCCTGGCACCAAAGGACCCACCGCCTACAATGAGCAGTTCTTC. Translation gives CASSPGTKGPTAYNEQFF.

This chain joins TRBV10-3 and TRBJ2-7; D may be TRBD1 (5 bases). The germline V gene encodes CDR1 ENHRY and CDR2 SYGVKD. The ends were cut back, 0 bases at V and 6 bases at J, with 21 bases in the middle. CDR3 size: 17 residues. The CDR3 loop is CAISESGRVSSLCEQYF. The CDR3 DNA follows: TGTGCCATCAGTGAGTCGGGCAGGGTCTCCTCTCTTTGCGAGCAGTACTTC.

The chain carries TRBV7-9 and TRBJ2-3; TRBD2 matches at 12 bases. Germline V gene sequence: CDR1 SEHNR, CDR2 FQNEAQ (reference sequence). The CDR3 is made up of 15 amino acids. With V trimmed by 7 bases and J by 4 bases, 6 bases remained unmatched. The CDR3, as DNA: TGTGCCAGCACGCGACTAGCGGGAGACGCAGATACGCAGTATTTT. Translation: CASTRLAGDADTQYF.

The chain couples TRBV6-2 or TRBV6-3 to TRBJ2-1; D might be TRBD1 (6 bases). There are 15 residues in the CDR3. Germline V gene data show CDR1 as MNHEY and CDR2 as SVGEGT. Trimming left V 6 bases short and J 3 bases short, with 15 bases between. The DNA for the CDR3 is TGTGCCAGCAGCCTACAGGGCTCCCTCTACAATGAGCAGTTCTTC. Its translation: CASSLQGSLYNEQFF.

The V and J genes are TRBV9 and TRBJ2-7, with TRBD2 matching over 9 bases. The trim removed 0 bases at V and 2 bases at J, leaving 6 bases unmatched. CDR3 length: 16 residues. Germline V gives CDR1 SGDLS, CDR2 YYNGEE. For the CDR3, the DNA is TGTGCCAGCAGCGTAGCTTGGCGGGAGGGCCCCTACGAGCAGTACTTC. This codes for CASSVAWREGPYEQYF.